The next 29 T cell receptor beta chains were all read from a single sample in a study of blood T cell repertoires in COVID-19. Method: immunoSEQ multiplex PCR; TCRdb's copy keeps in-frame clones and lacks some. The sample includes 250,000 to 300,000 clones, 65% to 90% of them seen just once. The sample comprised PBMCs or T cells enriched from blood (not recorded which). The receptors shown here come from a man younger than 35 who had recovered from COVID-19.

V and J are TRBV5-8 and TRBJ2-5, with 9 bases that match TRBD2. Germline loops: CDR1 SGHTS, CDR2 YDEGEE. The CDR3 extends over 15 amino acids. With V trimmed by 2 bases and J by 5 bases, 7 bases remained unmatched. In DNA, the CDR3 is TGTGCCAGCAGCTTCACGCGGGGGGGATACGAGACCCAGTACTTC. Protein sequence: CASSFTRGGYETQYF.

V is TRBV2 and J is TRBJ1-5; a possible D gene is TRBD1 (6 bases). Trimming cost V 3 bases and J 5 bases, with 11 bases left between them. The CDR3 runs to 14 residues. Germline V gives CDR1 SNHLY, CDR2 FYNNEI. For the CDR3, the DNA is TGTGCCAGCAGTGACGCGGGGGCCTATCAGCCCCAGCATTTT. It encodes CASSDAGAYQPQHF. Combining the CDR3 with reference TRBV2 and TRBJ1-5 gives the whole variable domain EPEVTQTPSHQVTQMGQEVILRCVPISNHLYFYWYRQILGQKVEFLVSFYNNEISEKSEIFDDQFSVERPDGSNFTLKIRSTKLEDSAMYFCASSDAGAYQPQHFGDGTRLSIL.

The rearrangement joins TRBV6-5 to TRBJ2-7, with TRBD1 matching over 8 bases. Per the germline V gene, CDR1 is MNHEY and CDR2 is SVGAGI. The length of the CDR3 is 15 residues. With V trimmed by 0 bases and J by 7 bases, 8 bases remained unmatched. The CDR3, as DNA: TGTGCCAGCAGTTACTCGTTTAGGACAGGGATGGAGCAGTACTTC. Translating it yields CASSYSFRTGMEQYF.

The chain uses TRBV10-3 and TRBJ1-1, with TRBD1 matching over 10 bases. J gave up 7 bases and V 9 bases, and 11 bases lay outside the gene matches. CDR1 and CDR2 (germline): ENHRY, SYGVKD. The CDR3 loop spans 14 amino acids. CDR3: CAMKGQGNIGEAFF. In DNA, the CDR3 is TGTGCCATGAAGGGACAGGGGAACATCGGTGAAGCTTTCTTT.

This rearrangement joins TRBV10-3 to TRBJ1-6; 7 bases align to TRBD1. The CDR3 has 15 residues. V lost 0 bases and J lost 9; bases outside the gene matches: 5. In germline, CDR1 is ENHRY, CDR2 SYGVKD. As DNA, the CDR3 is TGTGCCATCAGTGAGTCTTTAGGGGGCGCTTCACCCCTCCACTTT. It yields the protein CAISESLGGASPLHF.

The chain is built from TRBV29-1 and TRBJ2-5, with TRBD2 as a possible D gene (6 bases). The CDR3 loop spans 14 amino acids. From germline, CDR1 is SQVTM and CDR2 ANQGSEA. Between the trimmed V and J ends, which lost 4 bases and 1 base, there was a span of 13 bases. The CDR3 loop is CSVVPAGFQETQYF. The CDR3 DNA reads TGCAGCGTTGTCCCCGCGGGGTTCCAAGAGACCCAGTACTTC.

The rearrangement links TRBV18 to TRBJ2-7, with 7 bases identical to TRBD1. The CDR3 consists of 16 residues. CDR1 and CDR2 from the germline V gene are KGHSH and LQKENI. The V gene end was trimmed by 3 bases and the J gene end by 6 bases; junction bases not matched to a gene: 14. CDR3 loop: CASSPPGGAPFSEQYF. As DNA, the CDR3 is TGTGCCAGCTCACCCCCAGGGGGAGCCCCTTTCTCCGAGCAGTACTTC.

The J gene is TRBJ2-2, the V gene TRBV7-9; tentative D call: TRBD1 (5 bases). The germline V gene encodes CDR1 SEHNR and CDR2 FQNEAQ (reference sequence). The CDR3 sequence is 14 residues long. Between the trimmed V and J ends, which lost 1 base and 5 bases, there was a span of 8 bases. CDR3 amino acids: CASSLGSGTGELFF. The CDR3 nucleotides read TGTGCCAGCAGCTTAGGGTCAGGGACCGGGGAGCTGTTTTTT.

This chain links TRBV19 with TRBJ1-1; the D gene is possibly TRBD1 (5 bases). Germline V gene lookup returns CDR1 LNHDA and CDR2 SQIVND (reference sequence). This CDR3 is 14 amino acids long. Trimming removed 6 bases from V and 5 bases from J, with 16 bases in between. Here the CDR3 DNA reads TGTGCCAGTAGCCGTGGCGGGGGTCAAACTGAAGCTTTCTTT. It encodes CASSRGGGQTEAFF.

V is TRBV27 and J is TRBJ2-7; D is undetermined. The CDR3 sequence is 9 residues long. Trimming stripped 7 bases from V and 7 bases from J, with 5 bases between. The V gene's germline CDR1 is MNHEY and CDR2 SMNVEV (reference sequence). This CDR3 reads CASIGEQYF. The DNA for the CDR3 is TGTGCCAGCATCGGGGAGCAGTACTTC.

The gene calls are TRBV21-1 and TRBJ2-7; the table's TRBD2 call for D was not verified on the DNA. TRBV21-1 is noted as a pseudogene. There are 16 residues in the CDR3. The CDR3 sequence is CASSKGGTSGYYEQYF. CDR3 bases: TGTGCCAGCAGCAAAGGAGGGACTAGCGGGTACTACGAGCAGTACTTC.

The CDR3 DNA follows: TGTGCCAGCAGCTTAATAGCGGGGCCAGACAATGAGCAGTTCTTC. Translating it yields CASSLIAGPDNEQFF. V is TRBV5-4 and J is TRBJ2-1, with 8 bases fitting TRBD2. The CDR3 is 15 residues long. V dropped 2 bases and J dropped 5; count of bases not matched to a gene: 6. Germline V lookup: CDR1 SGHNT, CDR2 YYREEE (reference sequence). The whole variable domain, filled in from reference TRBV5-4 and TRBJ2-1, reads ETGVTQSPTHLIKTRGQQVTLRCSSQSGHNTVSWYQQALGQGPQFIFQYYREEENGRGNFPPRFSGLQFPNYSSELNVNALELDDSALYLCASSLIAGPDNEQFFGPGTRLTVL.

The chain is built from TRBV10-3 and TRBJ1-1; tentative D call: TRBD1 (6 bases). The V gene lost 10 bases and the J gene lost 2 bases, with 14 bases spanning the gap. This CDR3 comprises 13 residues. CDR1 and CDR2 from the germline V gene are ENHRY and SYGVKD. In nucleotides, the CDR3 is TGTGCCACCACACGGACAGACAACACTGAAGCTTTCTTT. Its protein is CATTRTDNTEAFF.

V gene TRBV10-1 combines with J gene TRBJ1-1; unclear D gene. The germline CDR1 and CDR2 sequences are WNHNN and SYGVQD (reference sequence). V was cut by 5 bases and J by 1 base, with 8 bases left in between. This CDR3 is built from 13 residues. The CDR3 sequence: CASSRAANTEAFF. In nucleotides, the CDR3 is TGCGCCAGCAGTCGTGCGGCGAACACTGAAGCTTTCTTT.

The chain links TRBV6-1 to TRBJ1-5, with D tentatively TRBD1 (5 bases). Germline CDR1 is MNHNS and CDR2 is SASEGT. V gave up 4 bases and J gave up 1 base, with 14 bases separating them. The CDR3 extends over 16 amino acids. The CDR3 DNA sequence: TGTGCCAGCAGTGTATCCAGGGCGAGGAGCAATCAGCCCCAGCATTTT. Its translation: CASSVSRARSNQPQHF.

The chain recombines TRBV14 with TRBJ2-1; D possibly corresponds to TRBD2 (5 bases). Germline CDR1 and CDR2: SGHDN and FVKESK. Trimming stripped 1 base from V and 1 base from J, with 11 bases between. The CDR3 runs 16 residues. The CDR3 sequence is CASSQAQSGSYNEQFF. DNA of the CDR3: TGTGCCAGCAGCCAAGCCCAAAGCGGTTCCTACAATGAGCAGTTCTTC.

DNA for the CDR3: TGTGCCAGCAGCTTAGAAGGGGCGACTAATGAAAAACTGTTTTTT. Residues: CASSLEGATNEKLFF. The chain uses TRBV7-9 and TRBJ1-4, with D possibly being TRBD1 (5 bases). CDR1 and CDR2 from the germline V gene are SEHNR and FQNEAQ (reference sequence). Trimming removed 1 base at V and 2 bases at J, with 8 bases between. The CDR3 has 15 residues.

This sequence joins TRBV21-1 and TRBJ1-6. TRBV21-1 is labeled a pseudogene. The CDR3 is made up of 16 amino acids. The CDR3 loop is CASTHGRDSYNSPLHF. CDR3 sequence (DNA): TGTGCCAGCACCCACGGGCGGGACTCCTATAATTCACCCCTCCACTTT.

V usage is TRBV30 and J usage is TRBJ1-6; 8 bases match TRBD1. The germline gives CDR1 GTSNPN, CDR2 SVGIG (reference sequence). With V trimmed by 4 bases and J by 5 bases, 4 bases remained unmatched. CDR3 length: 14 residues. The CDR3 here is CAWTGQGNNSPLHF. CDR3 in DNA: TGTGCCTGGACAGGACAGGGTAATAATTCACCCCTCCACTTT.

The gene calls are TRBV7-2 and TRBJ2-7, with 7 bases fitting TRBD2. In germline, CDR1 is SGHTA, CDR2 FQGNSA. The V gene end was trimmed by 3 bases and the J gene end by 2 bases; junction bases not matched to a gene: 7. This CDR3 is 15 amino acids long. The CDR3 DNA follows: TGTGCCAGCAGCTTGTTGGGCGGGGGTACCTACGAGCAGTACTTC. Translated: CASSLLGGGTYEQYF.

The V gene is TRBV3-1 (or the pseudogene TRBV3-2), the J gene TRBJ1-1; D is possibly TRBD1 (6 bases). Trimming removed 4 bases from V and 1 base from J, with 16 bases in between. Looked up from germline, CDR1 is LGHDT and CDR2 is YNNKEL (reference sequence). The CDR3 runs to 16 residues. Written as DNA, the CDR3 is TGTGCCAGCAGCCGTAATTTAGGGACAACGAACACTGAAGCTTTCTTT. Encoded protein: CASSRNLGTTNTEAFF.

The chain employs TRBV2 and TRBJ2-3; D remains ambiguous. Trimming took 0 bases from V and 0 from J, leaving 13 bases between them. CDR3 size: 17 residues. Germline CDR1 reads SNHLY; CDR2 reads FYNNEI. CDR3 nucleotides: TGTGCCAGCAGTGAAGCGCAGGTTACTTTGAGCACAGATACGCAGTATTTT. Translating it yields CASSEAQVTLSTDTQYF.

The rearrangement links TRBV30 to TRBJ1-1; TRBD1 agrees at 7 bases. The CDR3 runs 13 residues. J was trimmed by 9 bases and V by 2 bases; bases with no gene match: 9. The germline gives CDR1 GTSNPN, CDR2 SVGIG (reference sequence). The CDR3 bases are TGTGCCTGGAGTTCACAGGGGAAGTCTCAAGCTTTCTTT. Amino acid sequence: CAWSSQGKSQAFF.

The V gene is TRBV21-1, the J gene TRBJ1-2; the D call TRBD1 from the table was never checked on the DNA. TRBV21-1 is listed as a pseudogene. The CDR3 has 18 amino acids. CDR3 in DNA: TGTGCCAGCAGCAAAGCAGGCAATAGGGACAGGGGGCTCTATGGCTACACCTTC. Its translation is CASSKAGNRDRGLYGYTF.

The chain has TRBV11-3 and TRBJ2-3, with D maybe TRBD2 (7 bases). The CDR3 extends over 13 amino acids. Trimming removed 6 bases at V and 8 bases at J, with 15 bases between. Germline V gene lookup returns CDR1 SGHNT and CDR2 YENEEA. CDR3 residues: CASREGGQGTQYF. DNA of the CDR3: TGTGCCAGCAGGGAGGGGGGGCAAGGTACGCAGTATTTT.

Here the CDR3 DNA reads TGCAGTGCTAGTGGGGGCCACAAGGACTATGGCTACACCTTC. Its translation: CSASGGHKDYGYTF. The rearrangement joins TRBV20-1 to TRBJ1-2, with D perhaps TRBD1 (6 bases). The CDR3 has 14 amino acids. V shed 3 bases and J shed 3 bases, with 14 bases lying between them. Germline assignment: CDR1 DFQATT and CDR2 SNEGSKA (reference sequence).

J is TRBJ1-2 and V is TRBV5-1; D remains ambiguous. V was cut by 4 bases and J by 6 bases, with 10 bases left in between. The CDR3 has 12 amino acids. CDR1 is SGHRS, CDR2 YFSETQ, per germline. The CDR3: CASSKTGDGYTF. The CDR3 nucleotides are TGCGCCAGCAGCAAGACCGGGGATGGCTACACCTTC.

In its sample, this clone was seen once. The chain has TRBV2 and TRBJ2-7; D not resolved. CDR3 length equals 10 residues. Trimming stripped 6 bases from V and 3 bases from J, with 3 bases between. Germline assignment: CDR1 SNHLY and CDR2 FYNNEI. Here the CDR3 reads CASSLYEQYF. The CDR3 nucleotides read TGTGCCAGCAGCCTCTACGAGCAGTACTTC.

This chain connects TRBV5-5 to TRBJ2-2, with 10 bases that match TRBD1. The CDR3 consists of 17 residues. J lost 0 bases, V lost 3 bases, and 5 bases had no gene match. Per the germline V gene, CDR1 is SGHKS and CDR2 is YYEKEE (reference sequence). The CDR3 reads CASSSGTGDTNTGELFF. The DNA for the CDR3 is TGTGCCAGCAGCTCGGGGACAGGGGATACGAACACCGGGGAGCTGTTTTTT.